This T cell receptor beta chain was obtained from a study of blood T cell repertoires in COVID-19. Sequenced by immunoSEQ multiplex PCR; TCRdb stores in-frame clones only, minus some. The sample consists of approximately 250,000 clones, approximately 80% of them appearing once. This CDR3 is 13 amino acids long. Germline V gene data show CDR1 as MNHEY and CDR2 as SMNVEV (reference sequence). V shed 3 bases and J shed 5 bases, with 10 bases lying between them. The sequenced sample was peripheral blood. V usage is TRBV27 and J usage is TRBJ2-5; TRBD2 might be the D (6 bases). This sequence originates from a man in his forties who had recovered from COVID-19. This chain's CDR3 is CASSFAGRETQYF. The CDR3 nucleotides read TGTGCCAGCAGTTTTGCAGGGAGGGAGACCCAGTACTTC.